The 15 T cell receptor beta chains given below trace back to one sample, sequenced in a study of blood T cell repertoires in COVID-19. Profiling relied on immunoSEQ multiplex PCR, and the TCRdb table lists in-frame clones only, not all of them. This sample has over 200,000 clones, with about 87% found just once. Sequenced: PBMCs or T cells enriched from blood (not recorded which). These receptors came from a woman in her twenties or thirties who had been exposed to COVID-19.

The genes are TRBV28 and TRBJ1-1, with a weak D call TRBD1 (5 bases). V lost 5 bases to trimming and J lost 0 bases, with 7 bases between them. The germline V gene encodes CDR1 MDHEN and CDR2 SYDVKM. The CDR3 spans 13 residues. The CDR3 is CASSTGLNTEAFF. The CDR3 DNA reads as TGTGCCAGCAGTACAGGCTTGAACACTGAAGCTTTCTTT.

The CDR3 DNA is TGTGCCAGCAGCCCCCCGGGGTCGGGGTTAGGGACCCAGTACTTC. This sequence encodes CASSPPGSGLGTQYF. The V call is TRBV11-2, the J call TRBJ2-5; D might be TRBD2 (5 bases). Trimming took 5 bases from V and 7 from J, leaving 20 bases between them. CDR1 and CDR2 from the germline V gene are SGHAT and FQNNGV. The CDR3 runs 15 residues.

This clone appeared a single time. The CDR3 DNA follows: TGTGCCAGCTTGCCCGAGAATACAGGTTACGAGCAGTACTTC. It is translated as CASLPENTGYEQYF. The gene calls are TRBV27 and TRBJ2-7, with a possible D match to TRBD1 (5 bases). Germline V gene lookup returns CDR1 MNHEY and CDR2 SMNVEV (reference sequence). The CDR3 covers 14 residues. V was cut by 8 bases and J by 4 bases, with 18 bases left in between.

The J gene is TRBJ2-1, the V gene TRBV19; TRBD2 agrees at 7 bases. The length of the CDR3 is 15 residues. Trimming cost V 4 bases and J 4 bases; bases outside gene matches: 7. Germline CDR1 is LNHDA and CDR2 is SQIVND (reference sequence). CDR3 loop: CASSTSGLNYNEQFF. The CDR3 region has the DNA TGTGCCAGTAGTACTAGCGGCCTAAATTACAATGAGCAGTTCTTC.

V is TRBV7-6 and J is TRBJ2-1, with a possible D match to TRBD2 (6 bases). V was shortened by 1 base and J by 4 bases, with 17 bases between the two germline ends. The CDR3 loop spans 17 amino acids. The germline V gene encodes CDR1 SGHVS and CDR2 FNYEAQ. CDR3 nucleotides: TGTGCCAGCAGCTTAGGACTGGCTAGGGGACTTTACAATGAGCAGTTCTTC. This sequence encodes CASSLGLARGLYNEQFF.

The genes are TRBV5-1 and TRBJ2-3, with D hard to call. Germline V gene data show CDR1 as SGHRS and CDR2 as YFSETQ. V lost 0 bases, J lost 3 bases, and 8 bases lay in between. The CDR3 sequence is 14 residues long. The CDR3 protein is CASSLGAGTDTQYF. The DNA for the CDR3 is TGCGCCAGCAGCTTGGGGGCAGGAACAGATACGCAGTATTTT.

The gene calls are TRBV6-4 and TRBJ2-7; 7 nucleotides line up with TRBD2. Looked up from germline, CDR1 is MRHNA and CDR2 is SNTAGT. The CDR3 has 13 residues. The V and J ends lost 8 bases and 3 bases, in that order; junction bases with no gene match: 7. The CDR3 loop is CASGLAVHYEQYF. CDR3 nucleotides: TGTGCCAGCGGGCTAGCGGTACACTACGAGCAGTACTTC.

CDR3 protein: CASRKGGNTDTQYF. The CDR3 DNA is TGTGCCAGTAGGAAAGGGGGCAATACAGATACGCAGTATTTT. This sequence joins TRBV19 and TRBJ2-3; 7 nucleotides align to TRBD1. This CDR3 region has 14 residues. With 6 bases clipped from V and 3 bases from J, the junction kept 6 bases outside the gene matches. Germline assignment: CDR1 LNHDA and CDR2 SQIVND (reference sequence).

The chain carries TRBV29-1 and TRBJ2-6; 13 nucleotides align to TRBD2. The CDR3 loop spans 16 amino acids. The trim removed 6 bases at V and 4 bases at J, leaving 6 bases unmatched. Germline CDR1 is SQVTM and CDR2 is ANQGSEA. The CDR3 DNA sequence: TGCAGCGTCCGACTAGCGGGAGGAGCCGGGGCCAACGTCCTGACTTTC. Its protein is CSVRLAGGAGANVLTF.

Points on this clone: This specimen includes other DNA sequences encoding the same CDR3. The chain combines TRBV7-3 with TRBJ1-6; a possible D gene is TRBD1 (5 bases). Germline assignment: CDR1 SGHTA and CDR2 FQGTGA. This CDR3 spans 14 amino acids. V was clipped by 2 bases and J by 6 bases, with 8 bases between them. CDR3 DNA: TGTGCCAGCAGCTTAGGGGGGGTTAATTCACCCCTCCACTTT. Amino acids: CASSLGGVNSPLHF. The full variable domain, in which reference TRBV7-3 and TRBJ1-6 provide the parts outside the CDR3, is GAGVSQTPSNKVTEKGKYVELRCDPISGHTALYWYRQSLGQGPEFLIYFQGTGAADDSGLPNDRFFAVRPEGSVSTLKIQRTERGDSAVYLCASSLGGVNSPLHFGNGTRLTVT.

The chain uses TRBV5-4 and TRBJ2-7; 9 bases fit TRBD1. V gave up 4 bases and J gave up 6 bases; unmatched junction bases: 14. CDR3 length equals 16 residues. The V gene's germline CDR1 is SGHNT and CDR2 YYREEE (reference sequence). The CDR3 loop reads CASSPDIPGTGCEQYF. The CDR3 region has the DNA TGTGCCAGCAGCCCAGACATACCCGGGACAGGGTGCGAGCAGTACTTC.

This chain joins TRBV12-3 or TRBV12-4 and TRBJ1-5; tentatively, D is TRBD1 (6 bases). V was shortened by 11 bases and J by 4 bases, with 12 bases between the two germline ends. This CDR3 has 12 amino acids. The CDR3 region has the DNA TGTGCCGGGGGCAGCGGTAATCAGCCCCAGCATTTT. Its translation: CAGGSGNQPQHF.

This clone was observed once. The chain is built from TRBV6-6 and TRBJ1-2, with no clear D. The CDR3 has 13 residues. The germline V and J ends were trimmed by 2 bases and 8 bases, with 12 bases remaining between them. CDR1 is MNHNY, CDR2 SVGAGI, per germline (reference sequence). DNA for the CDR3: TGTGCCAGCAGTTACGACCTAGGCGGGGGCTACACCTTC. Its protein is CASSYDLGGGYTF.

As DNA, the CDR3 is TGTGCCAGCAGCAAGACTAGCGGGAGGGTATACAATGAGCAGTTCTTC. The encoded protein is CASSKTSGRVYNEQFF. The chain employs TRBV11-3 and TRBJ2-1; 14 positions agree with TRBD2. Germline CDR1 SGHNT, CDR2 YENEEA. Losses at the gene ends were 5 bases for V and 4 bases for J; bases not matched to a gene: 4. The CDR3 length is 16 residues.

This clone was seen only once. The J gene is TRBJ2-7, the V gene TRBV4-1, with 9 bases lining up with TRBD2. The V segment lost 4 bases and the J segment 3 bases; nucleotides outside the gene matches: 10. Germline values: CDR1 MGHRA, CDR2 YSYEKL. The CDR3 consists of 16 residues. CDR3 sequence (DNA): TGCGCCAGCAGCCCCGGGGTAGCGGGAGTCGGCTACGAGCAGTACTTC. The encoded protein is CASSPGVAGVGYEQYF.